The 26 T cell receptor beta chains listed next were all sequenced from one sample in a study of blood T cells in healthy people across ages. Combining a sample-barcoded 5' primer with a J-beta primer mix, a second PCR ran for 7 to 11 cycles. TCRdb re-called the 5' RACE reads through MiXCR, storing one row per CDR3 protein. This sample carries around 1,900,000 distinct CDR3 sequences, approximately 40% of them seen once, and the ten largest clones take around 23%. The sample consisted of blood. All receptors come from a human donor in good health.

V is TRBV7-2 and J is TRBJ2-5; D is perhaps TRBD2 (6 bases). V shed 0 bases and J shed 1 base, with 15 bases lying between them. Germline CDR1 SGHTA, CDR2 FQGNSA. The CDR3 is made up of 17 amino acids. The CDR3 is CASSLARGASGQETQYF. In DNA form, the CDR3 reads TGTGCCAGCAGCTTAGCACGCGGGGCCAGCGGCCAAGAGACCCAGTACTTC.

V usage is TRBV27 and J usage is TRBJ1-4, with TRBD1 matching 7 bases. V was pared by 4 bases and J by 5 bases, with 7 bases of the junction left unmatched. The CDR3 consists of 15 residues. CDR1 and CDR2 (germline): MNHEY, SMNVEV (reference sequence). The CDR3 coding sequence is TGTGCCAGCAGTTCATGGGACAGTAGGAATGAAAAACTGTTTTTT. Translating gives CASSSWDSRNEKLFF.

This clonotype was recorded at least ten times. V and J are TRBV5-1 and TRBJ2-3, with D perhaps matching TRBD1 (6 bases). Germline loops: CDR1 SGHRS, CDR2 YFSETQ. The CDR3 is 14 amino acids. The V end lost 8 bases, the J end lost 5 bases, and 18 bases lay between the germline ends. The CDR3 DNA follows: TGCGCCAGTACACCGGGACACGAGATAGATACGCAGTATTTT. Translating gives CASTPGHEIDTQYF.

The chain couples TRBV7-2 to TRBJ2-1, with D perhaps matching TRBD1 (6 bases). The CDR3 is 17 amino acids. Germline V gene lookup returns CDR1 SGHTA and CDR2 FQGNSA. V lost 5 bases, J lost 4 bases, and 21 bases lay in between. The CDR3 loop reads CASSPQSGLGAYNEQFF. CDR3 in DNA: TGTGCCAGCAGCCCACAATCAGGCCTGGGGGCATACAATGAGCAGTTCTTC. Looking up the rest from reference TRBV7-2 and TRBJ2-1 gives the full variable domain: GAGVSQSPSNKVTEKGKDVELRCDPISGHTALYWYRQSLGQGLEFLIYFQGNSAPDKSGLPSDRFSAERTGGSVSTLTIQRTQQEDSAVYLCASSPQSGLGAYNEQFFGPGTRLTVL.

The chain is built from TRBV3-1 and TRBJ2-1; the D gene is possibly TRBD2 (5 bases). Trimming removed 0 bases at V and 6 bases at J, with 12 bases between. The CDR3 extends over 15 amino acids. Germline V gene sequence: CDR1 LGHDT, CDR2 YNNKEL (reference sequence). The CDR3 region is CASSQEYGIFNEQFF. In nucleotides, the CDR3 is TGTGCCAGCAGCCAAGAGTACGGGATCTTCAATGAGCAGTTCTTC.

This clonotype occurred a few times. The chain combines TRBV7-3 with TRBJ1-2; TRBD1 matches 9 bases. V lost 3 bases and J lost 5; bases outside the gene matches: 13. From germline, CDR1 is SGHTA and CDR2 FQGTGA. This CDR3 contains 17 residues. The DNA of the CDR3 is TGTGCCAGCAGCTTGGGATCAACAGGGGGCGCGGAGTATGGCTACACCTTC. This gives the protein CASSLGSTGGAEYGYTF. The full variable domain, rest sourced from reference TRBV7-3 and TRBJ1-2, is GAGVSQTPSNKVTEKGKYVELRCDPISGHTALYWYRQSLGQGPEFLIYFQGTGAADDSGLPNDRFFAVRPEGSVSTLKIQRTERGDSAVYLCASSLGSTGGAEYGYTFGSGTRLTVV.

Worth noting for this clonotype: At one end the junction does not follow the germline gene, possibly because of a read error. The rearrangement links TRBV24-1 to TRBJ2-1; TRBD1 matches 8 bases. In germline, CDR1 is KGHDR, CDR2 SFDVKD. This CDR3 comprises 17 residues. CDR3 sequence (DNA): TGTGCCACCAGTGATTCCAGGGGGCGAGGGTCCTACGATGAGCAGTTCTTC. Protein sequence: CATSDSRGRGSYDEQFF.

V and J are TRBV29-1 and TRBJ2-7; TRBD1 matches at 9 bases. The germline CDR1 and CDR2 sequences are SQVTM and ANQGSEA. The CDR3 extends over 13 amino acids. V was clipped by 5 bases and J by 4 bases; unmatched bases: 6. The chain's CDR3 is CSVLGTGIYEQYF. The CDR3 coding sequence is TGCAGCGTTCTCGGGACAGGGATATACGAGCAGTACTTC.

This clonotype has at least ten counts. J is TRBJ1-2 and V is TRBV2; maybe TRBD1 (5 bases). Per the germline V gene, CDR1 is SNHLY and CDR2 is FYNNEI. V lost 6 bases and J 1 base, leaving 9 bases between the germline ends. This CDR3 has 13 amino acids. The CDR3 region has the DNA TGTGCCAGCAGAAGGGACGTTAACTATGGCTACACCTTC. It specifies CASRRDVNYGYTF.

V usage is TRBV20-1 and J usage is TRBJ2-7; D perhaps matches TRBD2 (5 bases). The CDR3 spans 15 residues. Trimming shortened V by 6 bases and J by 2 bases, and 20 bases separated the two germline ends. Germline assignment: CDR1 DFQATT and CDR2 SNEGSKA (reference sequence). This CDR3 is CSAATPDLLTYEQYF. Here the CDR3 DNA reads TGCAGTGCCGCAACGCCGGACTTACTGACCTACGAGCAGTACTTC.

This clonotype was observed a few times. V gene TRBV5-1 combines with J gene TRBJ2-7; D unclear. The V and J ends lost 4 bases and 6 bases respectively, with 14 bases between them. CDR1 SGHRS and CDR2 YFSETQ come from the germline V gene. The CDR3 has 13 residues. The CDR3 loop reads CASSTGPGGEQYF. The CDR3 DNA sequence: TGCGCCAGCAGCACCGGGCCGGGCGGCGAGCAGTACTTC.

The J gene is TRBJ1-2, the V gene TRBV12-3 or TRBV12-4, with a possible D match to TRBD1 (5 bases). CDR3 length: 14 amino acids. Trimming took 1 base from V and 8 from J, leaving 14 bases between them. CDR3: CASSLGPGGVGYTF. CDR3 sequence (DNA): TGTGCCAGCAGTTTAGGGCCTGGGGGGGTCGGCTACACCTTC.

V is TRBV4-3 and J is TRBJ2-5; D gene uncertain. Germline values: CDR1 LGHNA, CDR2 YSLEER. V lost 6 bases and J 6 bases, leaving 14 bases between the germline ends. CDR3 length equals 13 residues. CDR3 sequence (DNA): TGCGCCAGCAGGACTCCGTTCGCAAAGACCCAGTACTTC. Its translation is CASRTPFAKTQYF.

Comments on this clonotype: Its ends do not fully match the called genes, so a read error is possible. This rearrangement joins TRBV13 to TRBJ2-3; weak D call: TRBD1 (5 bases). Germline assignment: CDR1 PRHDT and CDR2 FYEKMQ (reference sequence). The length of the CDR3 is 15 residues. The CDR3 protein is CASSLIADGTGTQYF. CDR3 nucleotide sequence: TGTGCCAGCAGCTTAATCGCAGACGGCACAGGTACGCAGTATTTT.

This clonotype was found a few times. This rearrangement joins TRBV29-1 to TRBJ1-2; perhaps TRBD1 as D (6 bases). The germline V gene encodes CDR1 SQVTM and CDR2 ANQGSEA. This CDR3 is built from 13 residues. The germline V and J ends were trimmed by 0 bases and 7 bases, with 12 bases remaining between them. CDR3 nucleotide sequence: TGCAGCGTTGAAGATCTCCGGGGGCTTGGCTACACCTTC. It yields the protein CSVEDLRGLGYTF.

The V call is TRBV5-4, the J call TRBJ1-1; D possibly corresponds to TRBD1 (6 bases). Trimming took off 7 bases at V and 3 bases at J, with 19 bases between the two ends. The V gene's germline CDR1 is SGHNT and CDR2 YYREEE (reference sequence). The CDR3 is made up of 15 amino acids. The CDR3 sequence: CASHSSGGADTEAFF. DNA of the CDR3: TGTGCCAGCCATTCCTCGGGGGGCGCAGACACTGAAGCTTTCTTT.

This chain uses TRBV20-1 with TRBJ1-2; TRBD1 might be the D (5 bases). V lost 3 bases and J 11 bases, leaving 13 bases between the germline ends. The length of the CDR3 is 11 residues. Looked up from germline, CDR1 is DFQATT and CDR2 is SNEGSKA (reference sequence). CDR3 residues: CSASSLGVYTF. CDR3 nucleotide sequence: TGCAGTGCTAGTAGTTTGGGGGTATACACCTTC.

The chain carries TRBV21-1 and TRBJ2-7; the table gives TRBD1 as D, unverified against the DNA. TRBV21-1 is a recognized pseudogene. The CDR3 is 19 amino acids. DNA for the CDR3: TGTGCCAGCGGCACTAATGTCCGGGACAGGGTCATCCCCAATTACGAGCAGTACTTC. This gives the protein CASGTNVRDRVIPNYEQYF.

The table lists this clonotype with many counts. CDR3 loop: CASTPLRGTQYF. Written as DNA, the CDR3 is TGTGCCAGCACCCCCCTTAGGGGTACGCAGTATTTT. The J gene is TRBJ2-3, the V gene TRBV12-3 or TRBV12-4, with D possibly matching TRBD1 (5 bases). The V end lost 7 bases, the J end lost 8 bases, and 13 bases lay between the germline ends. The CDR3 totals 12 residues.

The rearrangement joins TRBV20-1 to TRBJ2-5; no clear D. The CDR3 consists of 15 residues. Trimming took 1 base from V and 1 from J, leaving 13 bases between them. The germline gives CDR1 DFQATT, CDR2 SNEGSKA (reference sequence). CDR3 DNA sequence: TGCAGTGCTAGAGCCCTGGTAGGCTTCCAAGAGACCCAGTACTTC. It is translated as CSARALVGFQETQYF.

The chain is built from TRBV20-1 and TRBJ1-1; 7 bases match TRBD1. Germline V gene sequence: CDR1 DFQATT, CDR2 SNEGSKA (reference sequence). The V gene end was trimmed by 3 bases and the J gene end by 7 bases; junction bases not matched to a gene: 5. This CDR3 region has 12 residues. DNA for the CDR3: TGCAGTGCTAGTGAGGGACAGCTTGAAGCTTTCTTT. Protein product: CSASEGQLEAFF.

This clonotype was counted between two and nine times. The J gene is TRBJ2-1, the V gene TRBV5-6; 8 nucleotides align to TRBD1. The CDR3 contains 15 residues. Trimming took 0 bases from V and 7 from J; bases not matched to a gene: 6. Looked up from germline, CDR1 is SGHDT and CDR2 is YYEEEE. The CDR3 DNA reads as TGTGCCAGCAGCTTGGCCCAGGGGGCGCCTAATGAGCAGTTCTTC. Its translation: CASSLAQGAPNEQFF.

The CDR3 bases are TGCGCCAGCAGCCAAGATGTGTTCACAGAGAGCTCCTACGAGCAGTTCTTC. It translates to CASSQDVFTESSYEQFF. The rearrangement links TRBV4-3 to TRBJ2-1, with unresolved D. Germline V gene data show CDR1 as LGHNA and CDR2 as YSLEER. This CDR3 is built from 17 residues. V lost 0 bases, J lost 10 bases, and 22 bases lay in between.

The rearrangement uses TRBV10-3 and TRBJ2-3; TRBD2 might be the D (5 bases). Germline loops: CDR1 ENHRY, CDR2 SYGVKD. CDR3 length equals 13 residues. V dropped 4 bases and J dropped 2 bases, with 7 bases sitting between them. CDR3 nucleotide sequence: TGTGCCATCAGTGGGCTAGCCACAGATACGCAGTATTTT. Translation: CAISGLATDTQYF.

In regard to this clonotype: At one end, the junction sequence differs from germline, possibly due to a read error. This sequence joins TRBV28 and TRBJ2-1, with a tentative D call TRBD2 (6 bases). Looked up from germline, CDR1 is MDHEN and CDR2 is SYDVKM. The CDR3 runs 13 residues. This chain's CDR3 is CASRGDSDNEQFF. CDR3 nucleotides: TGTGCCAGCAGGGGGGACTCCGACAATGAGCAGTTCTTC.

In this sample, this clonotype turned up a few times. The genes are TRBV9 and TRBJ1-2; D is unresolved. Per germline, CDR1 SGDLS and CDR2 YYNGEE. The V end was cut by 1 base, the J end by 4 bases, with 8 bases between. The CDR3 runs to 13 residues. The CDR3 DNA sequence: TGTGCCAGCAGCGTAATCTTAGGCTATGGCTACACCTTC. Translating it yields CASSVILGYGYTF.